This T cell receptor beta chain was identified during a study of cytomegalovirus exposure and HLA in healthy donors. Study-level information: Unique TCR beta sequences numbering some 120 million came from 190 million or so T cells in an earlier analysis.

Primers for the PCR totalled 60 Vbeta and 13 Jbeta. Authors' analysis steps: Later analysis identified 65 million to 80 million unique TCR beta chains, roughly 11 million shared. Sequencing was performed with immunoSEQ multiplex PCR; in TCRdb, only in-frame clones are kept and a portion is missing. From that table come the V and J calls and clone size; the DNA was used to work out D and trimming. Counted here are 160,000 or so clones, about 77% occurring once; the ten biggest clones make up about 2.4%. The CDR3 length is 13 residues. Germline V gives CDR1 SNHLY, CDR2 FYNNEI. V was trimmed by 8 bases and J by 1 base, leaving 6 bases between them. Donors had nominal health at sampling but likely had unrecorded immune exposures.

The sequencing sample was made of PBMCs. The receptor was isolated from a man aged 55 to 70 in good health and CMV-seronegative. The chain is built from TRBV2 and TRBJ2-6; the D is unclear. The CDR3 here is CASGLSGANVLTF. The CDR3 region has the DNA TGTGCCAGCGGGCTGTCTGGGGCCAACGTCCTGACTTTC.